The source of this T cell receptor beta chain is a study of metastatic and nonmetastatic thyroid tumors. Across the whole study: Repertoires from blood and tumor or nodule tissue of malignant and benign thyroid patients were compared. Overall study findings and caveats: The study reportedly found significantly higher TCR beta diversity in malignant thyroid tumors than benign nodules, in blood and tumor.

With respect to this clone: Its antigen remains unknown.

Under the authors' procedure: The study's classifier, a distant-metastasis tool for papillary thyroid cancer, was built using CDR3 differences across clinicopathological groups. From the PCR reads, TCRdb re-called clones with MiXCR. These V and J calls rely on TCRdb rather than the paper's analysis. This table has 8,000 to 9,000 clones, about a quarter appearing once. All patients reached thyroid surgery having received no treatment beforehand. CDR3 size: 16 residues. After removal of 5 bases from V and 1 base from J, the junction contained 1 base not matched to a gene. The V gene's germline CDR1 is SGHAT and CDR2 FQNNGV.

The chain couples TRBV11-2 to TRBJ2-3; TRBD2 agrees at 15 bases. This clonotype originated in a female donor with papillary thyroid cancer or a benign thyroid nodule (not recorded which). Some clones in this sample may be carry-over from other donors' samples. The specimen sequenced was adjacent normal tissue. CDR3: CASSRTSGGGTDTQYF. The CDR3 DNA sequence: TGTGCCAGCAGCAGGACTAGCGGGGGGGGCACAGATACGCAGTATTTT.